Presented here are 15 T cell receptor beta chains from one specimen sequenced in a study of T cell clonality in common variable immunodeficiency. This table comes from immunoSEQ multiplex PCR, and its TCRdb copy is limited to in-frame clones, with some not included. The sample was found to contain 51,000 or so clones, and every one recurs. Sequences were obtained from peripheral blood mononuclear cells. These receptor sequences come from a person aged 18 to 75 in good health.

At least ten counts were recorded for this clone. Read data end 3 residues before the CDR3 end; the end is taken from the germline J gene. V is TRBV18 and J is TRBJ2-7, with TRBD1 identical over 8 bases. Germline V CDR1 and CDR2: KGHSH, LQKENI. V lost 3 bases to trimming and J lost 2 bases; unmatched junction nucleotides: 6. The CDR3 runs 15 residues. CDR3: CASSPGQASTYEQYF. The sequenced CDR3 bases are TGTGCCAGCTCACCGGGACAGGCCTCCACCTACGAG.

In this sample, this clone turned up many times. The missing CDR3 end, 3 residues past where the read stops, is filled in from the germline J gene. The rearrangement joins TRBV5-1 to TRBJ1-1; D remains unclear. The CDR3 sequence is 12 residues long. The V end lost 4 bases, the J end lost 5 bases, and 9 bases lay between the germline ends. Germline V gene sequence: CDR1 SGHRS, CDR2 YFSETQ. The DNA read from the CDR3 is TGCGCCAGCAGCCACGACGGGACTGAA. Amino acid sequence: CASSHDGTE. The CDR3 in full is CASSHDGTEAFF.

The sample holds many counts of this clone. The read terminates 3 residues before the CDR3 end, so the remaining end is supplied by the germline J gene. V gene TRBV5-1 combines with J gene TRBJ2-2; 8 positions match TRBD1. In germline, CDR1 is SGHRS, CDR2 YFSETQ. Losses at the gene ends were 1 base for V and 5 bases for J; bases not matched to a gene: 4. There are 15 residues in the CDR3. Partial CDR3 DNA: TGCGCCAGCAGCTTGCAGGGGGCGGTAACCGGGGAG. This encodes CASSLQGAVTGE. The whole CDR3 region reads CASSLQGAVTGELFF. The variable domain in full, with the rest retrieved from reference TRBV5-1 and TRBJ2-2, is KAGVTQTPRYLIKTRGQQVTLSCSPISGHRSVSWYQQTPGQGLQFLFEYFSETQRNKGNFPGRFSGRQFSNSRSEMNVSTLELGDSALYLCASSLQGAVTGELFFGEGSRLTVL.

This clone has at least ten counts. The read terminates 3 residues before the CDR3 end, so the remaining end is supplied by the germline J gene. This chain uses TRBV12-3 or TRBV12-4 with TRBJ2-3, with TRBD1 identical over 7 bases. V lost 8 bases, J lost 1 base, and 6 bases stayed unmatched. The CDR3 sequence is 14 residues long. The CDR3 region is CASRTTGGTDTQYF. The part of the CDR3 DNA that was read is TGTGCCAGCCGGACCACAGGGGGCACAGATACG.

This clone was counted many times. Read sequence stops 3 residues before the CDR3 end, and the germline J gene provides the missing end. This chain links TRBV18 with TRBJ1-3; D not certain. V lost 4 bases, J lost 2 bases, and 12 bases lay in between. Germline CDR1 is KGHSH and CDR2 is LQKENI. The CDR3 is 15 residues long. The CDR3 protein is CASSQDQRTGNTIYF. The part of the CDR3 DNA that was read is TGTGCCAGCTCACAGGACCAGCGGACTGGAAACACC.

Concerning this clone: An end of the junction differs from the germline gene, which may be a read error. The read ends 3 residues early relative to the CDR3; the germline J gene fills the gap. The sample holds other DNA sequences that translate to the same CDR3. The V gene is TRBV30, the J gene TRBJ1-5; 9 nucleotides line up with TRBD1. In germline, CDR1 is GTSNPN, CDR2 SVGIG (reference sequence). The length of the CDR3 is 14 residues. The CDR3 bases that were read are TGTGCGTGGAGTGGGACAGGGCCAGCTCAGCCC. Encoded protein: CAWSGTGPAQP. The entire CDR3 is CAWSGTGPAQPQHF.

This clone showed up many times. The read stops 3 residues short of the end of the CDR3; the missing end is completed from the germline J gene. The V and J genes are TRBV5-1 and TRBJ2-2; TRBD2 aligns across 9 bases. CDR3 length: 19 residues. Germline CDR1 and CDR2: SGHRS and YFSETQ. With V trimmed by 5 bases and J by 1 base, 15 bases remained unmatched. The CDR3 region is CASSPVISGLAKNTGELFF. The CDR3 DNA, read in part, is TGCGCCAGCAGTCCAGTCATTTCCGGACTAGCGAAGAACACCGGGGAG.

This clone was counted ten times or more. The read is 3 residues too short to cover the CDR3 end, so that end is filled in from the germline J gene. The chain is built from TRBV5-1 and TRBJ2-2; the D gene is possibly TRBD1 (6 bases). The ends were cut back, 7 bases at V and 0 bases at J, with 13 bases in the middle. The CDR3 extends over 15 amino acids. Germline assignment: CDR1 SGHRS and CDR2 YFSETQ. The CDR3 region is CASSSQGPNTGELFF. The CDR3 DNA, read in part, is TGCGCCAGCTCCTCTCAGGGGCCGAACACCGGGGAG. The full variable domain, its missing parts supplied by reference TRBV5-1 and TRBJ2-2, is KAGVTQTPRYLIKTRGQQVTLSCSPISGHRSVSWYQQTPGQGLQFLFEYFSETQRNKGNFPGRFSGRQFSNSRSEMNVSTLELGDSALYLCASSSQGPNTGELFFGEGSRLTVL.

Concerning this clone: The read ends 3 residues shy of where the CDR3 ends; the end is completed using the germline J gene. The V and J genes are TRBV20-1 and TRBJ2-7; 7 bases fit TRBD2. The CDR3 has 15 residues. With 2 bases clipped from V and 6 bases from J, the junction kept 13 bases outside the gene matches. Germline V gene lookup returns CDR1 DFQATT and CDR2 SNEGSKA (reference sequence). CDR3 region: CSARRLGRERGEQYF. CDR3 DNA, as far as it was read: TGCAGTGCTAGAAGATTAGGGCGGGAGCGCGGCGAG.

This clone was seen repeatedly, ten times or more. The CDR3 goes on 3 residues after the read ends, and that part is filled in from the germline J gene. The V and J genes are TRBV19 and TRBJ2-1; a possible D gene is TRBD2 (5 bases). The CDR3 has 15 amino acids. The ends were cut back, 4 bases at V and 6 bases at J, with 16 bases in the middle. Per the germline V gene, CDR1 is LNHDA and CDR2 is SQIVND (reference sequence). The CDR3 sequence: CASSNPQSRGNEQFF. Partial CDR3 DNA: TGTGCCAGTAGTAACCCTCAATCACGGGGCAATGAG.

This clone was seen a few times. Read coverage stops 3 residues before the CDR3 terminus; the germline J gene supplies the remainder. This chain connects TRBV5-1 to TRBJ2-7; 15 nucleotides line up with TRBD2. This CDR3 region has 16 residues. Germline assignment: CDR1 SGHRS and CDR2 YFSETQ. J lost 5 bases, V lost 4 bases, and 7 bases had no gene match. CDR3 DNA (partial): TGCGCCAGCAGCGAGTCGGGACTAGCGGGAGGTAACGAG. This encodes CASSESGLAGGNE. The full CDR3 reads CASSESGLAGGNEQYF.

Many counts were recorded for this clone. The CDR3 goes on 3 residues after the read ends, and that part is filled in from the germline J gene. The chain combines TRBV18 with TRBJ2-7, with a weak D call TRBD2 (7 bases). V lost 6 bases, J lost 0 bases, and 18 bases lay in between. Germline CDR1 and CDR2: KGHSH and LQKENI. The CDR3 runs 16 residues. The CDR3 bases that were read are TGTGCCAGCTCCCTTAGGGGGGGCACGGACTCCTACGAG. This codes for CASSLRGGTDSYE. The CDR3 in its entirety is CASSLRGGTDSYEQYF.

This clone was counted many times. The sequenced fragment ends 3 residues before the CDR3 boundary, so the rest is inferred from the germline J gene. The chain uses TRBV5-6 and TRBJ2-7; TRBD1 matches 7 bases. V lost 0 bases and J lost 0; bases outside the gene matches: 3. This CDR3 is 15 amino acids long. Looked up from germline, CDR1 is SGHDT and CDR2 is YYEEEE. The CDR3 region is CASSLGGQDSYEQYF. The CDR3 DNA, read in part, is TGTGCCAGCAGCTTGGGCGGACAGGACTCCTACGAG.

This clone was counted at least ten times. The read ends 3 residues early relative to the CDR3; the germline J gene fills the gap. The V call is TRBV19, the J call TRBJ1-5, with D perhaps matching TRBD1 (5 bases). The CDR3 sequence is 16 residues long. Trimming stripped 3 bases from V and 2 bases from J, with 14 bases between. Germline lookup yields CDR1 LNHDA and CDR2 SQIVND (reference sequence). CDR3 DNA, as far as it was read: TGTGCCAGTAGTATGGGGACCGGGGGTCGCAATCAGCCC. It is translated as CASSMGTGGRNQP. The CDR3 as a whole reads CASSMGTGGRNQPQHF.

Regarding this clone: The read ends 3 residues shy of where the CDR3 ends; the end is completed using the germline J gene. The chain has TRBV11-1 and TRBJ2-5, with 8 bases aligning to TRBD1. The J segment lost 3 bases and the V segment lost 2 bases, leaving 2 bases of the junction unmatched. The CDR3 runs 14 residues. From germline, CDR1 is SGHAT and CDR2 FQDESV (reference sequence). Partial CDR3 DNA: TGTGCCAGCAGCTTACAGGGGGCGAAAGAGACC. This translates into CASSLQGAKET. The CDR3 as a whole reads CASSLQGAKETQYF.